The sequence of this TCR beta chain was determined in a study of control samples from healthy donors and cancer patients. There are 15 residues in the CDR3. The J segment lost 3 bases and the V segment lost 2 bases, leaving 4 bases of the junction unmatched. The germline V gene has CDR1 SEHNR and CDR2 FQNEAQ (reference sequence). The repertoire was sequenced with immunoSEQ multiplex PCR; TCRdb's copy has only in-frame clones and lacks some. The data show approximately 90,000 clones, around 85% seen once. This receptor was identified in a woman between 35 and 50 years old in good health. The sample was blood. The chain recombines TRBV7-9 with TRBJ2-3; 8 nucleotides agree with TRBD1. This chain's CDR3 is CASSLQQGGTDTQYF. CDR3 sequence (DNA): TGTGCCAGCAGCTTACAACAGGGGGGAACAGATACGCAGTATTTT.